The rows below give T cell receptor beta chains drawn from one sample of a study of T cell responses to AZD1222 COVID-19 vaccine. Repertoires were generated with immunoSEQ multiplex PCR, while TCRdb's copy carries only in-frame clones and drops some. The table lists 130,000 to 150,000 clones, less than 95% of them singletons, with approximately 3.6% in the top ten. Sequencing was performed on peripheral blood, taken on day 0 of AZD1222 vaccination. The receptors were sampled from an adult in good health. The CDR3 runs from the conserved cysteine through the conserved F or W. The D gene is left open where the match is weak. Size tells how often a clone was seen (once, few, many) or the class of an expanded clone, and some rows leave it out.

J gene | D gene | clone size | V gene | CDR3 DNA | CDR3 protein
TRBJ1-2 | TRBD1 | - | TRBV5-4 | TGTGCCAGCAGCATCGGGACAGCTAACTATGGCTACACCTTC | CASSIGTANYGYTF
TRBJ2-1 | TRBD1 | - | TRBV27 | TGTGCCAGCAGTCCCGGGACAGGGGGCTACAATGAGCAGTTCTTC | CASSPGTGGYNEQFF
TRBJ1-1 | - | - | TRBV29-1 | TGCAGCGGCTTTCGAGAAATGAACACTGAAGCTTTCTTT | CSGFREMNTEAFF
TRBJ1-1 | - | once | TRBV6-1 | TGTGCCAGCAGTGACTTCCCTCAATGGACTGGGACTGAAGCTTTCTTT | CASSDFPQWTGTEAFF
TRBJ1-5 | - | once | TRBV24-1 | TGTGCCACCGGTTGGGGGCCTCAGCCCCAGCATTTT | CATGWGPQPQHF
TRBJ2-1 | - | - | TRBV16 | TGTGCCAGCAGCCAAGGGTTGACAGGCCCCCCCTACAATGAGCAGTTCTTC | CASSQGLTGPPYNEQFF
TRBJ2-2 | TRBD2 | - | TRBV19 | TGTGCCAGTAGTCGTCTAGCGGGAGGGGCCACCGGGGAGCTGTTTTTT | CASSRLAGGATGELFF
TRBJ2-7 | TRBD2 | - | TRBV7-2 | TGTGCCAGCAGCTTCTCGGGCGTGGCGGGAGGGTCCTACGAGCAGTACTTC | CASSFSGVAGGSYEQYF
TRBJ1-3 | - | once | TRBV30 | TGTGCCTGGAGTGCCCTTCGGGATAACTCTGGAAACACCATATATTTT | CAWSALRDNSGNTIYF
TRBJ1-1 | TRBD1 | - | TRBV11-3 | TGTGCCAGCAGCTTAGTAGGACAGGGGTCCACTGAAGCTTTCTTT | CASSLVGQGSTEAFF
TRBJ2-7 | TRBD2 | - | TRBV4-3 | TGCGCCAGCAGCCAAGATCCACTAGCGGACGAGCAGTACTTC | CASSQDPLADEQYF
TRBJ2-7 | - | - | TRBV25-1 | TGTGCCAGCAGTGAAACAGATCCCCCGAGGGAGCAGTACTTC | CASSETDPPREQYF
TRBJ1-1 | - | once | TRBV9 | TGTGCCAGCAGCGTAGGTCTCAGGGAAAAGTCTGACACTGAAGCTTTCTTT | CASSVGLREKSDTEAFF
TRBJ1-5 | TRBD1 | - | TRBV2 | TGTGCCAGCAGGGACGACAGGGGAGGTTCGTGGCCCCAGCATTTT | CASRDDRGGSWPQHF
TRBJ1-3 | TRBD1 | - | TRBV6-6 | TGTGCCAGCAGTTTCCCGGGACAGGGTAGAAACACCATATATTTT | CASSFPGQGRNTIYF
TRBJ1-4 | - | once | TRBV7-2 | TGTGCCAGCAGCCCCAGCCGGGCGGCTGAAAAACTGTTTTTT | CASSPSRAAEKLFF